The subject of this entry is one T cell receptor (beta chain). Its antigen is not identified. The sample belongs to a study of vaccination and CD4 T cells after COVID-19. The V end lost 2 bases, the J end lost 6 bases, and 7 bases lay between the germline ends. The CDR3 is 12 residues long. Germline V gives CDR1 ENHRY, CDR2 SYGVKD. The study sequenced cultured CD4+ T cell DNA using the Oncomine TCR Beta short-read assay. TCRdb re-analysed the PCR reads in MiXCR, keeping a single row per CDR3 protein. The sample lists 9,000 to 13,000 distinct CDR3 sequences; 58% were seen once. The treatment here: approximately nine-day PBMC culture with coronavirus spike peptide pools or control peptides (ViraFEST assay).

This chain uses TRBV10-3 with TRBJ1-2, with D hard to call. The sequenced material came from CD4+ T cells from blood, cultured in vitro. This TCR derives from a human donor who had recovered from COVID-19. CDR3 region: CAISEIGDGYTF. CDR3 nucleotide sequence: TGTGCCATCAGTGAGATCGGGGATGGCTACACCTTC.